Detailed here is one T cell receptor beta chain. Its antigen is unknown. The entry originates in a study of T cells in Graves' hyperthyroidism and ophthalmopathy. The study's findings and limits: Ophthalmopathy prediction by the model preceded onset by a median approximately 6.9 months.

In germline, CDR1 is MNHEY, CDR2 SMNVEV (reference sequence). This CDR3 has 14 amino acids. V lost 2 bases and J lost 0, with 5 bases in between. TCR beta CDR3 regions were amplified from RNA transcripts. The HTBI set primed first-round TCR CDR3 RT-PCR. TCRdb re-called the multiplex PCR reads through MiXCR, storing one row per CDR3 protein. The data contain hundreds of thousands of distinct CDR3 sequences, under 20% of them singletons. The TCR sequence derives from a woman between 18 and 29 years old with Graves' ophthalmopathy. Specimen: blood. The chain combines TRBV27 with TRBJ2-1; D not resolved. The CDR3 coding sequence is TGTGCCAGCAGTTTAGACTGCTCCTACAATGAGCAGTTCTTC. Its protein product is CASSLDCSYNEQFF.